Detailed here is one T cell receptor (beta chain). This specimen comes from a study of blood T cells in healthy people across ages. Together with a sample-barcoded 5' primer, a J-beta primer mix was included in a second PCR lasting roughly 6 to 12 cycles. With 12 random nucleotides, a template-switch adaptor tagged each individual cDNA molecule. TCRdb recomputed calls from the 5' RACE reads with MiXCR, one row per CDR3 protein. The table lists around 500,000 distinct CDR3 sequences, about 29% of them singletons. Germline V gene data show CDR1 as LGHDT and CDR2 as YNNKEL (reference sequence). CDR3 length: 14 amino acids. The same sample was also used in a study of T cells of mothers and their children. That work contributes: The second PCR's M1S primer added sample barcodes and 2-4 random nucleotides. Each child gave approximately 3 million TCR beta CDR3 reads (each mother, over 8.5 million). Detection of persistent microchimeric T cell clones did not occur.

This sequence was found in a boy aged 2-9 years in good health. The V gene is TRBV3-1, the J gene TRBJ2-5; D remains unclear. The J call may be wrong; the DNA end is better matched by TRBJ2-1. Sample: blood. The DNA for the CDR3 is TGTGCCAGCAGCCAAAGTTATGAAGTAAGTGAGCAGTTCTTC. It translates to CASSQSYEVSEQFF.